This is a list of T cell receptor beta chains from one sample in a study of blood T cell repertoires in COVID-19. Profiling relied on immunoSEQ multiplex PCR, and the TCRdb table lists in-frame clones only, not all of them. The sample consists of hundreds of thousands of clones, more than 80% of them appearing once. Material for sequencing was peripheral blood. All receptors come from a woman aged 18-35 years with acute or convalescent COVID-19. Each CDR3 is given with its conserved first and last residue. The D gene is left open where the match is weak. Size is stated for part of the rows, as once, few or many counts, or as a class when the clone is expanded.

V	J	D	length	size	CDR3	DNA
TRBV6-5	TRBJ1-3	NA	15	NA	CASSYKRYSGNTIYF	TGTGCCAGCAGTTACAAACGCTACTCTGGAAACACCATATATTTT
TRBV28	TRBJ1-5	TRBD1	15	NA	CASQTGGAGDQPQHF	TGTGCCAGCCAGACAGGGGGCGCGGGGGATCAGCCCCAGCATTTT
TRBV7-8	TRBJ1-2	NA	14	NA	CASSLSGRDYGYTF	TGTGCCAGCAGCTTATCCGGCAGGGACTATGGCTACACCTTC
TRBV29-1	TRBJ2-5	TRBD1	14	once	CSVGRDSLQETQYF	TGCAGCGTTGGCCGGGACAGCCTACAAGAGACCCAGTACTTC
TRBV6-1	TRBJ2-7	NA	16	NA	CASSGRQGRGSYEQYF	TGTGCCAGCAGTGGTAGACAGGGGCGGGGGTCCTACGAGCAGTACTTC
TRBV30	TRBJ1-3	TRBD1	15	NA	CAWEGDRINGNTIYF	TGTGCCTGGGAGGGGGACAGGATTAATGGAAACACCATATATTTT
TRBV27	TRBJ2-2	TRBD2	19	once	CASSLFGLAGGYDTGELFF	TGTGCCAGCAGTTTATTTGGACTAGCGGGGGGGTATGACACCGGGGAGCTGTTTTTT
TRBV9	TRBJ1-1	NA	13	NA	CASSPLMNTEAFF	TGTGCCAGCAGCCCACTAATGAACACTGAAGCTTTCTTT
TRBV7-9	TRBJ2-1	TRBD2	15	NA	CASSLRAGVNNEQFF	TGTGCCAGCAGCTTACGGGCGGGGGTGAACAATGAGCAGTTCTTC
TRBV6-6	TRBJ1-2	NA	13	NA	CASSYRPVDGYTF	TGTGCCAGCAGTTACCGCCCGGTGGATGGCTACACCTTC
TRBV18	TRBJ1-2	NA	17	NA	CASSPVVVRPEYNGYTF	TGTGCCAGCTCACCGGTTGTGGTTCGCCCCGAATACAATGGCTACACCTTC
TRBV4-3	TRBJ1-5	TRBD1	17	NA	CASSQDGTATGFQPQHF	TGCGCCAGCAGCCAAGATGGGACAGCGACGGGGTTTCAGCCCCAGCATTTT
TRBV5-1	TRBJ1-5	TRBD1	17	NA	CASSLGPGQGVDQPQHF	TGCGCCAGCAGCTTGGGCCCCGGGCAGGGGGTGGATCAGCCCCAGCATTTT
TRBV4-2	TRBJ1-2	TRBD1	16	NA	CASSQEGTAANYGYTF	TGTGCCAGCAGCCAAGAAGGGACAGCCGCTAACTATGGCTACACCTTC
TRBV7-9	TRBJ2-7	NA	15	NA	CASSAPQGSLYEQYF	TGTGCCAGCAGCGCGCCACAGGGTAGTTTGTACGAGCAGTACTTC